This TCR beta chain was sequenced for a study of blood T cell repertoires in COVID-19. Study summary: Spain, Italy and the United States supplied samples that represented acute and convalescent COVID-19. In each case, the material was cDNA or gDNA derived from T cells, B-cell-depleted T cells, or PBMCs.

Germline CDR1 reads SEHNR; CDR2 reads FQNEAQ (reference sequence). CDR3 length equals 14 residues. The ends lost 5 bases at V and 8 bases at J; junction bases unmatched: 11. Source study methods: Reference gene primer amplification yielded estimated nucleated cell counts. Profiling relied on immunoSEQ multiplex PCR, and the TCRdb table lists in-frame clones only, not all of them. V, J and clone size derive from that table, while D and trimming were established from the DNA sequence. This table holds more than 200,000 clones, about 80% found once. The chain links TRBV7-9 to TRBJ1-2; TRBD1 agrees at 7 bases. The TCR comes from a middle-aged man with active or convalescent COVID-19. Sequences were obtained from peripheral blood. CDR3 protein: CASSEIHRGSGYTF. The DNA of the CDR3 is TGTGCCAGCAGCGAAATCCACAGGGGTTCCGGCTACACCTTC.